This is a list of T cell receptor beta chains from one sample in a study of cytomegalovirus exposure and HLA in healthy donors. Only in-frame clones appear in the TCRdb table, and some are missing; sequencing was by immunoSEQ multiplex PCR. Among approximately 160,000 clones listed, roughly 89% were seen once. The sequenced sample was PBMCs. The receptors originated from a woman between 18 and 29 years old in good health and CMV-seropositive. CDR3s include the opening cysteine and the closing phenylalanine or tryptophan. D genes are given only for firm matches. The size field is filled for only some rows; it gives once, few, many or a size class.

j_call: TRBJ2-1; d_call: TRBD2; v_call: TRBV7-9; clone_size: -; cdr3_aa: CASNLIAGVYNEQFF; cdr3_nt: TGTGCCAGCAACTTAATAGCGGGGGTCTACAATGAGCAGTTCTTC
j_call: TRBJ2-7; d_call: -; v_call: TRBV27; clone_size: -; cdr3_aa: CASRPQRERGYEQYF; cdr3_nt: TGTGCCAGCAGGCCTCAACGTGAAAGGGGCTACGAGCAGTACTTC
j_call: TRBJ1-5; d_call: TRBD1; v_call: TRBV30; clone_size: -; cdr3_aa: CAWSAGTGRQPQHF; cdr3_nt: TGTGCCTGGAGTGCCGGGACAGGGCGCCAGCCCCAGCATTTT
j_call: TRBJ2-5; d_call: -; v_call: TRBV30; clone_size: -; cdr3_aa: CAWSLRGQETQYF; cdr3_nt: TGTGCCTGGAGCCTTCGGGGTCAAGAGACCCAGTACTTC
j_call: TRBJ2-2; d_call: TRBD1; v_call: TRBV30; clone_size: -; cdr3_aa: CAWSEDRDTGELFF; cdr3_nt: TGTGCCTGGAGTGAGGACAGGGACACCGGGGAGCTGTTTTTT
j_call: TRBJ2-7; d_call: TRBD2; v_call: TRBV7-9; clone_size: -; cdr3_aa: CASSSERGESYEQYF; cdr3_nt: TGTGCCAGCAGCTCCGAGCGGGGAGAATCCTACGAGCAGTACTTC
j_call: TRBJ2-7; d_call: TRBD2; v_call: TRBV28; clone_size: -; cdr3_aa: CASSPSGVGGYEQYF; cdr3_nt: TGTGCCAGCAGTCCCTCCGGGGTGGGGGGGTACGAGCAGTACTTC
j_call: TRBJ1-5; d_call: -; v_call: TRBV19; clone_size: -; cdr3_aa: CASSRRGNQPQHF; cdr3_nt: TGTGCCAGTAGTAGAAGGGGAAATCAGCCCCAGCATTTT
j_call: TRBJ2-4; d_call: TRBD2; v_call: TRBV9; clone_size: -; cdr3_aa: CASSPPGGGRAGNIQYF; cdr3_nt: TGTGCCAGCAGCCCCCCTGGCGGCGGGAGGGCCGGAAACATTCAGTACTTC
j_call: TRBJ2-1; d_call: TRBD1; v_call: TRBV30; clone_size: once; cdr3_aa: CARRGTNNNEQFF; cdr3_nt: TGTGCCCGCAGGGGGACAAATAACAATGAGCAGTTCTTC
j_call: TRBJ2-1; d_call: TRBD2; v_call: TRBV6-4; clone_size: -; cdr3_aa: CASSSSSGGTYNEQFF; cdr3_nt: TGTGCCAGCAGTAGCTCGAGCGGGGGCACCTACAATGAGCAGTTCTTC
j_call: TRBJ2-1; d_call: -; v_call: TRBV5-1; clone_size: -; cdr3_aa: CASSPDPRPEDEQFF; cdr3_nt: TGCGCCAGCAGCCCCGACCCCCGACCGGAGGATGAGCAGTTCTTC
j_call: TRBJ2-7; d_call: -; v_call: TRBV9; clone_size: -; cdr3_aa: CASSEQGRSYEQYF; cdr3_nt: TGTGCCAGCAGCGAACAGGGCAGGTCCTACGAGCAGTACTTC
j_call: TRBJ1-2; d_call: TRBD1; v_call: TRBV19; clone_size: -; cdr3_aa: CASRVSGQNGYTF; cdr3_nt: TGTGCCAGTAGGGTTTCGGGACAGAATGGCTACACCTTC
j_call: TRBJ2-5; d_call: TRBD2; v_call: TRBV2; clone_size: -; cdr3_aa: CASSRLAGGLFRETQYF; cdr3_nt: TGTGCCAGCAGTCGGCTAGCGGGAGGGCTGTTTAGAGAGACCCAGTACTTC
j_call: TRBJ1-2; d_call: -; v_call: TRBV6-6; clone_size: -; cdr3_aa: CASSPTGDYGYTF; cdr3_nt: TGTGCCAGCAGTCCGACAGGAGACTATGGCTACACCTTC
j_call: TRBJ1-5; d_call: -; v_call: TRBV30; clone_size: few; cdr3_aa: CAWSAHSNQPQHF; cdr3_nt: TGTGCCTGGAGTGCCCATAGCAATCAGCCCCAGCATTTT
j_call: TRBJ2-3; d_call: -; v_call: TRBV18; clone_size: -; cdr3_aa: CASSALVSRDTQYF; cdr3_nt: TGTGCCAGCTCAGCACTAGTGTCGCGTGATACGCAGTATTTT
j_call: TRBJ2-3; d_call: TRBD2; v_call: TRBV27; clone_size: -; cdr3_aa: CASGGLAVGPDTQYF; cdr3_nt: TGTGCCAGCGGGGGACTAGCGGTGGGCCCTGATACGCAGTATTTT
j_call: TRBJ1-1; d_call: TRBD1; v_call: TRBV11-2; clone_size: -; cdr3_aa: CASSSGTGGMNTEAFF; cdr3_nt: TGTGCCAGCAGCTCCGGGACAGGGGGAATGAACACTGAAGCTTTCTTT
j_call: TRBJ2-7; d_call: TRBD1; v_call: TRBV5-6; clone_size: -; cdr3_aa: CASSPTGVIGEQYF; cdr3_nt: TGTGCCAGCAGTCCGACAGGGGTGATTGGGGAGCAGTACTTC
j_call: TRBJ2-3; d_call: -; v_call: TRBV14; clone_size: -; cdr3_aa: CASSQDWAGTDTQYF; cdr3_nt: TGTGCCAGCAGCCAAGATTGGGCCGGCACAGATACGCAGTATTTT
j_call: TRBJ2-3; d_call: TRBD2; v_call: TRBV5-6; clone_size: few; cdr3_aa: CASSVYWTSGSEDTQYF; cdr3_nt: TGTGCCAGCAGCGTGTACTGGACTAGCGGGAGCGAAGATACGCAGTATTTT
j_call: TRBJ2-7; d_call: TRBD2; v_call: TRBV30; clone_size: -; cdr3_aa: CAWRKGVAGSYEQYF; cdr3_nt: TGTGCCTGGAGAAAGGGAGTAGCGGGCTCCTACGAGCAGTACTTC
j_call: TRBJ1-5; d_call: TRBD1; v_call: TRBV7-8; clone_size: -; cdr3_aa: CASRQGSNGDQPQHF; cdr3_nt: TGTGCCAGTAGACAGGGGTCAAACGGGGATCAGCCCCAGCATTTT
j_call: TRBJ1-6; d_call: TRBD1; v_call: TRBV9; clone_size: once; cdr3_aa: CASSLGTGGDNSPLHF; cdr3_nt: TGTGCCAGCAGCCTTGGGACAGGGGGTGATAATTCACCCCTCCACTTT
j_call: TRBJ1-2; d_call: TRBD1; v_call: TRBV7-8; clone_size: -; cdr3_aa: CASSTNRGEGYTF; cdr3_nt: TGTGCCAGCAGCACCAACAGGGGAGAGGGCTACACCTTC
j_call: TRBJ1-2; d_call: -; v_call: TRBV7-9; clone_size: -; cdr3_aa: CASSLNGGYTF; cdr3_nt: TGTGCCAGCAGCTTAAACGGGGGCTACACCTTC
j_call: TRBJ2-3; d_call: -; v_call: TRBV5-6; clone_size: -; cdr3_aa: CASSLVGGPTDTQYF; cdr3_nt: TGTGCCAGCAGCTTGGTGGGGGGGCCGACAGATACGCAGTATTTT
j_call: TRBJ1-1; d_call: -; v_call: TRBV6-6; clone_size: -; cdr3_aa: CASSDGGVTEAFF; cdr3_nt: TGTGCCAGCAGTGACGGGGGGGTCACTGAAGCTTTCTTT
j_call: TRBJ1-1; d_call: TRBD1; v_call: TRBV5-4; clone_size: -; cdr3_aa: CASSFGTVNTEAFF; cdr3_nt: TGTGCCAGCAGCTTCGGGACAGTGAACACTGAAGCTTTCTTT
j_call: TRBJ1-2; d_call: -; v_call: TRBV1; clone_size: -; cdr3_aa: CTSSQDRGGSSRPSYGYTF; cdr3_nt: TGCACCAGCAGCCAAGATCGGGGGGGGTCCAGCCGGCCCAGCTATGGCTACACCTTC
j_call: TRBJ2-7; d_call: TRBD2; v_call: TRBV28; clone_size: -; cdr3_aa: CASSSLAGDHEQYF; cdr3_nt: TGTGCCAGCAGTTCACTAGCGGGAGACCACGAGCAGTACTTC
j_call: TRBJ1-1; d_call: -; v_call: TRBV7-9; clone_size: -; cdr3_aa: CASSPLTLQVVYTEAFF; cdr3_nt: TGTGCCAGCAGCCCATTAACACTACAGGTAGTATACACTGAAGCTTTCTTT
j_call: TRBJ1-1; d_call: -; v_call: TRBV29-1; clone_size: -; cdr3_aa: CSVMVGSKGRRNTEAFF; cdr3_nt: TGCAGCGTTATGGTGGGGTCCAAGGGGCGAAGGAACACTGAAGCTTTCTTT
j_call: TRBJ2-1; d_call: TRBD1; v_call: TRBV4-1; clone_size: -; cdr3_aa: CASRAPGQGYNEQFF; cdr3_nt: TGCGCCAGCAGAGCACCGGGACAGGGGTACAATGAGCAGTTCTTC
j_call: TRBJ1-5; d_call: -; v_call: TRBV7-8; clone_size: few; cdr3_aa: CASSLNQVYQPQHF; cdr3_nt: TGTGCCAGCAGCTTAAACCAGGTGTATCAGCCCCAGCATTTT
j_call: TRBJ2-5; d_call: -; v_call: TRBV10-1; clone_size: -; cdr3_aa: CVLIGETQYF; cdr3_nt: TGCGTCCTAATCGGGGAGACCCAGTACTTC
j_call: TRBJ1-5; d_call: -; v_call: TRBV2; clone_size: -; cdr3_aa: CASSGSGDQPQHF; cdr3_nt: TGTGCCAGCAGTGGATCGGGGGATCAGCCCCAGCATTTT
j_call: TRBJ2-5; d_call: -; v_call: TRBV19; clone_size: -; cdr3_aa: CASSGGTSVTVETQYF; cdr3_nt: TGTGCCAGTAGTGGGGGGACCAGCGTTACCGTGGAGACCCAGTACTTC
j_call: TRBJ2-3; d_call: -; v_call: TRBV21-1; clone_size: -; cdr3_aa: CASSSYPLTDTQYF; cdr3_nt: TGTGCCAGCAGCAGCTACCCGTTGACAGATACGCAGTATTTT
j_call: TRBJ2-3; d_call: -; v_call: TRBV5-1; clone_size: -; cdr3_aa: CASSPSGTDTQYF; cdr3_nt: TGCGCCAGCAGCCCCTCCGGGACAGATACGCAGTATTTT
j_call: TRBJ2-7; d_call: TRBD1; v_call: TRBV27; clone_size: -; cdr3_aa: CASSSSGTALYEQYF; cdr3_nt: TGTGCCAGCAGTTCCTCCGGGACAGCCCTCTACGAGCAGTACTTC
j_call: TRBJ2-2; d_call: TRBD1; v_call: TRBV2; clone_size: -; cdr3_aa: CASSRIGQGAISGELFF; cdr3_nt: TGTGCCAGCAGTCGTATCGGACAGGGGGCAATCTCCGGGGAGCTGTTTTTT
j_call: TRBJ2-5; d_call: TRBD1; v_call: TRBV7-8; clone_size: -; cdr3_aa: CASSPRDREETQYF; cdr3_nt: TGTGCCAGCAGCCCGAGGGACAGGGAAGAGACCCAGTACTTC
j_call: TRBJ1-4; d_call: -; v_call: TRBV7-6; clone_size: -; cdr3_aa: CASSLATGIGGKLFF; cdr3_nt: TGTGCCAGCAGCTTAGCTACAGGGATAGGCGGAAAACTGTTTTTT
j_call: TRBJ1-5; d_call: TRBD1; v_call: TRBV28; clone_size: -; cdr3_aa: CASSKYGQGNQPQHF; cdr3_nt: TGTGCCAGCTCGAAATACGGACAGGGGAATCAGCCCCAGCATTTT
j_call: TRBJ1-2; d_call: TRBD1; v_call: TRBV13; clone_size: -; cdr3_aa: CASRGTGVGYTF; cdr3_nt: TGTGCCAGCAGAGGGACAGGGGTGGGCTACACCTTC
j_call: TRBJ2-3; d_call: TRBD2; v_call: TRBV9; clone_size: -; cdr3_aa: CASSTHSGSSVLDTQYF; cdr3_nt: TGTGCCAGCAGCACCCATAGCGGGAGTTCGGTATTAGATACGCAGTATTTT
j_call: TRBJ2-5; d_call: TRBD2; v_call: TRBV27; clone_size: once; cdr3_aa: CASSLRSGGAGETQYF; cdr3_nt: TGTGCCAGCAGTTTACGGAGCGGGGGGGCCGGGGAGACCCAGTACTTC
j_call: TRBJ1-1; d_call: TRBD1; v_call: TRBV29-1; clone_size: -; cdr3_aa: CSVYRQGGTEAFF; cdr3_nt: TGCAGCGTTTACCGACAGGGTGGCACTGAAGCTTTCTTT
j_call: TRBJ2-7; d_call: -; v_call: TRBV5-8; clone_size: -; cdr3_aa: CASSREPGLYEQYF; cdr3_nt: TGTGCCAGCAGCCGGGAGCCGGGTTTATACGAGCAGTACTTC
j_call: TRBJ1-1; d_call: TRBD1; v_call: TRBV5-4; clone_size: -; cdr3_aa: CASSRDRGATEAFF; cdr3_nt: TGTGCCAGCAGTCGGGACAGGGGAGCCACTGAAGCTTTCTTT
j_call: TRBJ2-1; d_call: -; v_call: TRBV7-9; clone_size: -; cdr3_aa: CASSLAGLNNEQFF; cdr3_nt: TGTGCCAGCAGCTTAGCGGGACTTAATAATGAGCAGTTCTTC